This T cell receptor beta chain was identified during a study of naive and memory T cell subsets. The CDR3 spans 14 residues. CDR1 and CDR2 from the germline V gene are SGHTA and FQGNSA. The germline V and J ends were trimmed by 0 bases and 2 bases, with 5 bases remaining between them. Regarding the study as a whole: A clonotype means one alpha or beta sequence, not an alpha/beta pair.

This clonotype was counted a few times. Antigen: not known. Two oligonucleotides, mixed equimolar, formed the beta constant-region primer covering TRBC1 and TRBC2. TCRdb processed the UMI-ligation and nested PCR reads anew with MiXCR; each CDR3 protein has one entry. The table has tens of thousands of distinct CDR3 sequences, around 13% seen once. The clonotype comes from a human donor in good health. Sequencing used central memory CD4+ T cells from blood. The rearrangement links TRBV7-2 to TRBJ2-1; D remains ambiguous. CDR3 in amino acids: CASSLAATYNEQFF. CDR3 DNA sequence: TGTGCCAGCAGCTTAGCGGCTACCTACAATGAGCAGTTCTTC.